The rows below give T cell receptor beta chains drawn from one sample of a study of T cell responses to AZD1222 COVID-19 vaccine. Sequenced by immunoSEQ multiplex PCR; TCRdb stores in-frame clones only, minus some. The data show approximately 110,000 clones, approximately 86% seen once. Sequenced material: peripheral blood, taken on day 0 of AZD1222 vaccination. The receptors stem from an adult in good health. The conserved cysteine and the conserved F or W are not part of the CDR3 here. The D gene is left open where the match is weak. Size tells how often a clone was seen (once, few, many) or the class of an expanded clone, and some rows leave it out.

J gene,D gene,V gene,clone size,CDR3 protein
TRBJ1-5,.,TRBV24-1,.,ATARGAANQPQH
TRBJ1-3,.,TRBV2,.,ASSERYSGNTIY
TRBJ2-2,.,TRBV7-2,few,ASSLLGVAVSTGELF
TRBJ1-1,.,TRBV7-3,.,ASSLKGSSTEAF
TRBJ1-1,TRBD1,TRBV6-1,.,ASSERRGQAMNTEAF
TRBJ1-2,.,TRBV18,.,ASSPGGGKANYGYT
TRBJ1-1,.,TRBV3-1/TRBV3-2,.,ASSHLRAAEAF
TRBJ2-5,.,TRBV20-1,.,SASLGVGGTQY
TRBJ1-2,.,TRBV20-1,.,SAFDRTGYT
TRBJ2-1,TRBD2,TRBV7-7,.,ASSPRAGTGEQF
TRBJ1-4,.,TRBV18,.,ASSPLGSGEKLF
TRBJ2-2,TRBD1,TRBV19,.,ASMGRGQVGELF
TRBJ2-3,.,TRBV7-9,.,ASSHGQNTQY